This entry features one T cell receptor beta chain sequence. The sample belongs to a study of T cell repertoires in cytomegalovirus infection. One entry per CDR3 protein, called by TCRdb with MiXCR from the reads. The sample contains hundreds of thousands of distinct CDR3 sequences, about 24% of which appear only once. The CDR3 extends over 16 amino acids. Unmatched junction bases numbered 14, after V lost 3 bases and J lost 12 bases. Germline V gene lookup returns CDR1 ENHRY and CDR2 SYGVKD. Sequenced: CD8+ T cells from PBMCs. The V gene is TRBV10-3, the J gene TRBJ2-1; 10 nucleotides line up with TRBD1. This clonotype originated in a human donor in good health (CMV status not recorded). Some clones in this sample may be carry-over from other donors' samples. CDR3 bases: TGTGCCATCAGTGAAGGGGGGACAGGGGAGGGGATAGGGCAGTTCTTC. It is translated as CAISEGGTGEGIGQFF.